These T cell receptor beta chains were read from a single sample in a study of cytomegalovirus exposure and HLA in healthy donors. The repertoire was sequenced with immunoSEQ multiplex PCR; TCRdb's copy has only in-frame clones and lacks some. The table lists around 300,000 clones, about four fifths of them singletons. Sample: PBMCs. Source of these receptors: a woman aged 40 to 49 in good health and CMV-seropositive. CDR3s include the opening cysteine and the closing phenylalanine or tryptophan. A D gene is named only where the DNA matches it firmly. A clone size is listed for some rows: how often the clone was seen (once, few, many), or a class if it is expanded.

TRBJ1-5 few TRBD1 TRBV6-1 TGTGCCAGCAGTGAAGGGACAGGGGGACAGCCCCAGCATTTT CASSEGTGGQPQHF
TRBJ2-7 few . TRBV6-1 TGTGCCAGCAGTGATAATAGGGACTTTATCTACGAGCAGTACTTC CASSDNRDFIYEQYF
TRBJ1-6 . . TRBV5-1 TGCGCCAGCAGCTTCGGGGGGAACTCCTATAATTCACCCCTCCACTTT CASSFGGNSYNSPLHF
TRBJ1-2 . . TRBV28 TGTGCCAGCAGTTCGGACAGTACCAACTATGGCTACACCTTC CASSSDSTNYGYTF
TRBJ2-3 . TRBD2 TRBV4-3 TGCGCCAGCAGCCAGAACGCGGGAGGGACAGATACGCAGTATTTT CASSQNAGGTDTQYF
TRBJ2-1 . TRBD2 TRBV9 TGTGCCAGCAGCCCATCCGGGACTAGCGGGGGGAGCTCCTACAATGAGCAGTTCTTC CASSPSGTSGGSSYNEQFF
TRBJ1-5 . . TRBV18 TGTGCCAGCTCCCCGACAGGCCCGCGCAATCAGCCCCAGCATTTT CASSPTGPRNQPQHF
TRBJ2-6 . . TRBV5-8 TGTGCCAGCAGCCTTACGGGTAGCTCTGGGGCCAACGTCCTGACTTTC CASSLTGSSGANVLTF
TRBJ2-1 . TRBD2 TRBV15 TGTGCCACCAGCAGAGAACTAGCGGGATCCTACAATGAGCAGTTCTTC CATSRELAGSYNEQFF
TRBJ2-5 . TRBD2 TRBV15 TGTGCCACCAGCACTGGGACTAGCGGAGTCCAAGAGACCCAGTACTTC CATSTGTSGVQETQYF
TRBJ2-5 . TRBD2 TRBV7-9 TGTGCCAGCATCCCTCCGGGCGGGAGCCAAGAGACCCAGTACTTC CASIPPGGSQETQYF
TRBJ2-1 many . TRBV13 TGTGCCAGCAGCTTAGGGGGGCCTCCGGTCGATGAGCAGTTCTTC CASSLGGPPVDEQFF
TRBJ2-1 . TRBD2 TRBV18 TGTGCCAGCTCACTTTCTAGCGGGAGGAACGATGAGCAGTTCTTC CASSLSSGRNDEQFF
TRBJ1-6 few . TRBV18 TGTGCCAGCTCACCAGCAGGGTTGGACTCACCCCTCCACTTT CASSPAGLDSPLHF
TRBJ1-5 . TRBD1 TRBV5-3 TGTGCCAGAAGCTTCCTCCCGGGACAGAAAAATCAGCCCCAGCATTTT CARSFLPGQKNQPQHF
TRBJ1-2 . . TRBV5-4 TGTGCCAGCAGCTATGGACAGAGCTATGGCTACACCTTC CASSYGQSYGYTF
TRBJ2-2 . . TRBV27 TGTGCCAGCAGTTTTATCACCGGGGAGCTGTTTTTT CASSFITGELFF